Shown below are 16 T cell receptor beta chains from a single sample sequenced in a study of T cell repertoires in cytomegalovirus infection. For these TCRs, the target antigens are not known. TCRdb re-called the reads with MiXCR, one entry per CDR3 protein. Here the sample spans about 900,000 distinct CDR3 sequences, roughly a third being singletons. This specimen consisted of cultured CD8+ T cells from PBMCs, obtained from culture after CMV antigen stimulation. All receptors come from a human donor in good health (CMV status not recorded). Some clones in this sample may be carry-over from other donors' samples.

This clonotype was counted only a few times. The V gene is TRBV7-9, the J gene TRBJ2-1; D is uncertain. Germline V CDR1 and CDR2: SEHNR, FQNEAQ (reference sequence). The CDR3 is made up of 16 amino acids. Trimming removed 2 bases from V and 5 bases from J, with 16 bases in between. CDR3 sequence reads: CASSLKQEGAHNEQFF. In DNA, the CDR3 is TGTGCCAGCAGCTTAAAGCAAGAAGGCGCCCACAATGAGCAGTTCTTC.

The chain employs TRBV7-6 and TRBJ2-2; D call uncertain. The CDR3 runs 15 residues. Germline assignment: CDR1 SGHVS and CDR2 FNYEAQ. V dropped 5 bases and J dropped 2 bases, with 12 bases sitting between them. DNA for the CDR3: TGTGCCAGCAGCCCTAAGGACCGTAACACCGGGGAGCTGTTTTTT. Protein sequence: CASSPKDRNTGELFF.

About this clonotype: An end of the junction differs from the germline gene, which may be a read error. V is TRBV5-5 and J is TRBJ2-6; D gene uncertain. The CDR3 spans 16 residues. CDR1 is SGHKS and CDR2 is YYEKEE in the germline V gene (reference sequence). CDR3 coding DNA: TGTGTCAGCAGCCAATTGGGTGTTTCTGGGGCCAACGTCCTGACTTTC. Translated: CVSSQLGVSGANVLTF.

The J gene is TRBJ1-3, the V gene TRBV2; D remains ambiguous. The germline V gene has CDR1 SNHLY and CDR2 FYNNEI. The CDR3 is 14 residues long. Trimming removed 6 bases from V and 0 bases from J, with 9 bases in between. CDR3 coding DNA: TGTGCCAGCAGGTCGACCCCCTCTGGAAACACCATATATTTT. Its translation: CASRSTPSGNTIYF.

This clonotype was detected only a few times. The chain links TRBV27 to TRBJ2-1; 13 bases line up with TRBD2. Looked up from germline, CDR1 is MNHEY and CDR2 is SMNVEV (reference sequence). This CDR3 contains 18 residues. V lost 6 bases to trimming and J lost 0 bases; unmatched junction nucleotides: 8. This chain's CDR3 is CASSGLAGASSSYNEQFF. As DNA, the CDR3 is TGTGCCAGCAGCGGACTAGCGGGGGCCTCGAGCTCCTACAATGAGCAGTTCTTC.

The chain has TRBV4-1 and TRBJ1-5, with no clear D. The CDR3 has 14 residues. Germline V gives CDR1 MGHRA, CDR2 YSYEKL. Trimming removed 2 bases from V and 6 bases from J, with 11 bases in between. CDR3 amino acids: CASSQSRATQPQHF. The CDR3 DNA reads TGCGCCAGCAGCCAAAGTCGGGCGACTCAGCCCCAGCATTTT.

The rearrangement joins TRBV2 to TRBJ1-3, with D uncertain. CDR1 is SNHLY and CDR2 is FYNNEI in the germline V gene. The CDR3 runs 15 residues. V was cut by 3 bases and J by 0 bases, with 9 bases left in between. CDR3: CASSDYGYSGNTIYF. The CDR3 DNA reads TGTGCCAGCAGTGATTACGGCTACTCTGGAAACACCATATATTTT.

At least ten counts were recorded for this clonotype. CDR3 sequence: CASLSSGGAPTNQPQHF. CDR3 DNA: TGTGCCAGCTTGTCCTCAGGGGGGGCGCCTACCAATCAGCCCCAGCATTTT. This chain uses TRBV7-8 with TRBJ1-5; TRBD1 aligns across 7 bases. The V gene end was trimmed by 8 bases and the J gene end by 3 bases; junction bases not matched to a gene: 16. The germline gives CDR1 SGHVS, CDR2 FQNEAQ. This CDR3 is built from 17 residues.

The CDR3 is CASSHPGQGFDEQFF. The CDR3 DNA reads TGTGCCAGCAGCCACCCGGGACAGGGTTTCGATGAGCAGTTCTTC. The J gene is TRBJ2-1, the V gene TRBV7-9, with TRBD1 identical over 9 bases. The CDR3 has 15 amino acids. V gave up 5 bases and J gave up 8 bases; unmatched junction bases: 10. Germline assignment: CDR1 SEHNR and CDR2 FQNEAQ (reference sequence).

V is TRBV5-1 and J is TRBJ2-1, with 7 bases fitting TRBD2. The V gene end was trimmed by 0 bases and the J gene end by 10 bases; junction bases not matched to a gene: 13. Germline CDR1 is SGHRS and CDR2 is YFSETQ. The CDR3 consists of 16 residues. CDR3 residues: CASSLDDWRGAGEQFF. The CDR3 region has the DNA TGCGCCAGCAGCTTGGACGATTGGCGGGGAGCGGGGGAGCAGTTCTTC.

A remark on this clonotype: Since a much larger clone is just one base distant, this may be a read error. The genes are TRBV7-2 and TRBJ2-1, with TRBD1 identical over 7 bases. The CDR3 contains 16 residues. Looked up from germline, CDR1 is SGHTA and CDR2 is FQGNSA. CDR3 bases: TGTGTCAGCAGCTTATACGACAGGGCCCCCTTAAATGAGCAGTTCTTC. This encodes CVSSLYDRAPLNEQFF.

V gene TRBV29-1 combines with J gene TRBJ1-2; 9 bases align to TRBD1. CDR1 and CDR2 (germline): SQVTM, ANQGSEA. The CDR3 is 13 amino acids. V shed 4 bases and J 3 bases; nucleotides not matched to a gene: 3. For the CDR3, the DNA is TGCAGCGTTGGGGACAGGGCCCACTATGGCTACACCTTC. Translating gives CSVGDRAHYGYTF.

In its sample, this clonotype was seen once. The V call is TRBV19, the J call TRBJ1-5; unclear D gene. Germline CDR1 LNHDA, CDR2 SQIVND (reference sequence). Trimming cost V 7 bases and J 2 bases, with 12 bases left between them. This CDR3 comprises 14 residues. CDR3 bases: TGTGCCAGTACTCCCTCCCATCGCAATCAGCCCCAGCATTTT. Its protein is CASTPSHRNQPQHF.

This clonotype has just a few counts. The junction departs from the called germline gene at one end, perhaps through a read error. The CDR3 DNA follows: TGTGCCAGCAGGGGCTTCCAACAGACCCAGTACTTC. As protein: CASRGFQQTQYF. The genes are TRBV6-5 and TRBJ2-5; D unresolved. Germline V gene data show CDR1 as MNHEY and CDR2 as SVGAGI. The CDR3 is 12 amino acids.

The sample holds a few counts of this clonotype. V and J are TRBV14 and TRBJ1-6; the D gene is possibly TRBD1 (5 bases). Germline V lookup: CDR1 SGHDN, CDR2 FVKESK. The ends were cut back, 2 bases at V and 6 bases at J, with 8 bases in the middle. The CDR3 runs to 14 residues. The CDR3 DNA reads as TGTGCCAGCAGCCAACCGGGGGTTAATTCACCCCTCCACTTT. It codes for CASSQPGVNSPLHF.

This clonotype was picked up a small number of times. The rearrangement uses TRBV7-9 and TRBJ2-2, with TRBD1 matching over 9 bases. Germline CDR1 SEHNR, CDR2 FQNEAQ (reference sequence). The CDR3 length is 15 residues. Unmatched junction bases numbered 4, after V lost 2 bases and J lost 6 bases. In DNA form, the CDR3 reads TGTGCCAGCAGCTTAAGCCGACAGGGGGCCGGGGAGCTGTTTTTT. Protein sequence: CASSLSRQGAGELFF.